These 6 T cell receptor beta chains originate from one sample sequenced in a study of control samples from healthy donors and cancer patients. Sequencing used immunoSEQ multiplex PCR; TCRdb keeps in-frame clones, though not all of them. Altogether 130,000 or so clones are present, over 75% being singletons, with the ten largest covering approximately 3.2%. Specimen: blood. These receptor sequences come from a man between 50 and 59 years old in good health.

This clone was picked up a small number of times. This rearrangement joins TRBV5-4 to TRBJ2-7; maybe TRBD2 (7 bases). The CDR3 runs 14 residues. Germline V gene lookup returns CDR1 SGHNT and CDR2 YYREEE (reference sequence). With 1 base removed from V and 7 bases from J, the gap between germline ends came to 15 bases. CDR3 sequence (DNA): TGTGCCAGCAGCTTGTTGGGGGGGCCTGGAGAGCAGTACTTC. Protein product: CASSLLGGPGEQYF.

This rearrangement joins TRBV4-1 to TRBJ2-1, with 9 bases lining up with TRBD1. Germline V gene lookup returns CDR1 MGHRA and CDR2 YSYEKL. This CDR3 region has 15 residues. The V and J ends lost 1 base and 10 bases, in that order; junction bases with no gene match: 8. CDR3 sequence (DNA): TGCGCCAGCAGCCAAGGGTTGGGACAGGGCCGAGAGCAGTTCTTC. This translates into CASSQGLGQGREQFF.

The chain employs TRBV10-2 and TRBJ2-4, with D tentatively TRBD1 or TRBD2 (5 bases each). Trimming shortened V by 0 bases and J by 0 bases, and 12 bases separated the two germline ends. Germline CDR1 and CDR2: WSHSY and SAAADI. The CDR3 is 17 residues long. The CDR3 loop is CASSESAGGIAKNIQYF. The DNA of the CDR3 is TGCGCCAGCAGTGAGTCGGCTGGGGGAATAGCCAAAAACATTCAGTACTTC.

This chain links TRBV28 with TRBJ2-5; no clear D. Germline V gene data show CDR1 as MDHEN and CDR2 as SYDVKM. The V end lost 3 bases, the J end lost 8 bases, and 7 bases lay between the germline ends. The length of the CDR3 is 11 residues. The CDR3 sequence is CASSFSRTQYF. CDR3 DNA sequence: TGTGCCAGCAGTTTTTCCCGAACCCAGTACTTC.

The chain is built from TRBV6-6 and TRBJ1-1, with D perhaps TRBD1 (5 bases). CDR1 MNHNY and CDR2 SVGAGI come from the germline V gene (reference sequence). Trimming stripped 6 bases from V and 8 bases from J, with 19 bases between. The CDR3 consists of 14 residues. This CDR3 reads CASRKRGETVEAFF. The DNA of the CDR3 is TGTGCCAGCAGAAAAAGGGGCGAGACCGTGGAAGCTTTCTTT.

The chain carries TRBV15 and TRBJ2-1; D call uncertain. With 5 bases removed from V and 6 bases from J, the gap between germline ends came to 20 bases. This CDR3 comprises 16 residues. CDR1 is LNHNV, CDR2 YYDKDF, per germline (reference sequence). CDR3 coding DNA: TGTGCCACCAGCGAGCCGGAACAATACCAGTTCAATGAGCAGTTCTTC. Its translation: CATSEPEQYQFNEQFF.